This paragraph covers one TCR beta chain sequence. This record comes from a study of blood T cells in healthy people across ages. CDR1 and CDR2 from the germline V gene are MNHEY and SMNVEV (reference sequence). CDR3 size: 13 residues. Combining a sample-barcoded 5' primer with a J-beta primer mix, a second PCR ran for about 7 to 11 cycles. TCRdb recomputed calls from the 5' RACE reads with MiXCR, one row per CDR3 protein. Found here are over 1,300,000 distinct CDR3 sequences, approximately 59% of them singletons; the top ten hold over 5%. Sequenced input: blood. V is TRBV27 and J is TRBJ2-4; D possibly corresponds to TRBD1 (6 bases). TRBJ2-7 matches the DNA end more closely, so the J call is doubtful. The receptor comes from a young man in good health. Here the CDR3 reads CARFRDKKYEQYF. The CDR3 DNA reads TGTGCCAGATTCCGGGACAAAAAATACGAGCAGTACTTC.